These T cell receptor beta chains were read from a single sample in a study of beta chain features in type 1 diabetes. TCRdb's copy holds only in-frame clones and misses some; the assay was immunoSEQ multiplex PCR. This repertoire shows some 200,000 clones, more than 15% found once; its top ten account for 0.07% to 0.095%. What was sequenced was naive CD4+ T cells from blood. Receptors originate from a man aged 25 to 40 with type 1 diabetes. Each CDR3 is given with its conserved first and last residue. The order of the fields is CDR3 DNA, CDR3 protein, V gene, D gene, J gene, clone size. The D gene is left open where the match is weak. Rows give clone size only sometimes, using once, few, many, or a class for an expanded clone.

cdr3_nt: TGCGCCAGCAGCTTGGAGGGCGCTTACTACGAGCAGTACTTC
cdr3_aa: CASSLEGAYYEQYF
v_call: TRBV5-1
d_call: .
j_call: TRBJ2-7
clone_size: .

cdr3_nt: TGCGCCAGCAGCTTGGCGGCCAGGGGATACGAGCAGTACTTC
cdr3_aa: CASSLAARGYEQYF
v_call: TRBV5-1
d_call: .
j_call: TRBJ2-7
clone_size: .

cdr3_nt: TGTGCCTGGAGTCGGGGACAGGGGACGGAGCCCCAGCATTTT
cdr3_aa: CAWSRGQGTEPQHF
v_call: TRBV30
d_call: TRBD1
j_call: TRBJ1-5
clone_size: few

cdr3_nt: TGTGCCTGGAGTGTACACAGGAATGAAAAACTGTTTTTT
cdr3_aa: CAWSVHRNEKLFF
v_call: TRBV30
d_call: .
j_call: TRBJ1-4
clone_size: .

cdr3_nt: TGTGCCAGCAGCTTCGCCGCAGGAGCCTACGAGCAGTACTTC
cdr3_aa: CASSFAAGAYEQYF
v_call: TRBV7-2
d_call: .
j_call: TRBJ2-7
clone_size: .

cdr3_nt: TGTGCCAGCAGTTCTCCCGGGACAGATACGCAGTATTTT
cdr3_aa: CASSSPGTDTQYF
v_call: TRBV27
d_call: .
j_call: TRBJ2-3
clone_size: few

cdr3_nt: TGTGCCAGCAGCTTAGACTGGGCCGTAGATACGCAGTATTTT
cdr3_aa: CASSLDWAVDTQYF
v_call: TRBV7-2
d_call: .
j_call: TRBJ2-3
clone_size: few

cdr3_nt: TGTGCCAACTTACAGGGACCTAATGAAAAACTGTTTTTT
cdr3_aa: CANLQGPNEKLFF
v_call: TRBV2
d_call: .
j_call: TRBJ1-4
clone_size: .

cdr3_nt: TGTGCCAGCAGCCTAGGACGGGAGACTAACTATGGCTACACCTTC
cdr3_aa: CASSLGRETNYGYTF
v_call: TRBV7-9
d_call: .
j_call: TRBJ1-2
clone_size: few

cdr3_nt: TGTGCCAGCAGTACAATAGACTATGGCTACACCTTC
cdr3_aa: CASSTIDYGYTF
v_call: TRBV6-6
d_call: .
j_call: TRBJ1-2
clone_size: few

cdr3_nt: TGTGCCAGCAGCGTAGAGGACAGGGGTTATGGCTACACCTTC
cdr3_aa: CASSVEDRGYGYTF
v_call: TRBV9
d_call: TRBD1
j_call: TRBJ1-2
clone_size: few

cdr3_nt: TGCGCCAGCAGCCCTCGGGGACTAGCGGGAGGGCCCCATTACGAGCAGTACTTC
cdr3_aa: CASSPRGLAGGPHYEQYF
v_call: TRBV4-1
d_call: TRBD2
j_call: TRBJ2-7
clone_size: few

cdr3_nt: TGTGCCAGCAGTTTCAACAGCTACGAGCAGTACTTC
cdr3_aa: CASSFNSYEQYF
v_call: TRBV28
d_call: .
j_call: TRBJ2-7
clone_size: .

cdr3_nt: TGCGCCAGCAGCCTTGGGCCAACAGGTGGCTACACCTTC
cdr3_aa: CASSLGPTGGYTF
v_call: TRBV5-1
d_call: .
j_call: TRBJ1-2
clone_size: .

cdr3_nt: TGTGCCAGCAGTTGGGGACGCGCCGCGACCTACGAGCAGTACTTC
cdr3_aa: CASSWGRAATYEQYF
v_call: TRBV13
d_call: .
j_call: TRBJ2-7
clone_size: few

cdr3_nt: TGTGCCAGCAGCGTAGGGGCTAGCGGGACCCTTTACAATGAGCAGTTCTTC
cdr3_aa: CASSVGASGTLYNEQFF
v_call: TRBV9
d_call: TRBD2
j_call: TRBJ2-1
clone_size: few

cdr3_nt: TGCGCCAGCAGCTCCCAGGGTGGGAATGAGCAGTTCTTC
cdr3_aa: CASSSQGGNEQFF
v_call: TRBV5-1
d_call: .
j_call: TRBJ2-1
clone_size: .

cdr3_nt: TGTGCCAGCAGTATCCGACAGGAGAACTATGGCTACACCTTC
cdr3_aa: CASSIRQENYGYTF
v_call: TRBV27
d_call: .
j_call: TRBJ1-2
clone_size: .

cdr3_nt: TGTGCCAGCAGCTCGCGTCGGACTTCGAACACAGATACGCAGTATTTT
cdr3_aa: CASSSRRTSNTDTQYF
v_call: TRBV11-2
d_call: .
j_call: TRBJ2-3
clone_size: .

cdr3_nt: TGTGCCAGCAGTTCCCCAGGGGGAACCGGGGAGCTGTTTTTT
cdr3_aa: CASSSPGGTGELFF
v_call: TRBV28
d_call: TRBD1
j_call: TRBJ2-2
clone_size: few

cdr3_nt: TGTGCCAGCAGCCCCGCCTACGAGCAGTACTTC
cdr3_aa: CASSPAYEQYF
v_call: TRBV28
d_call: .
j_call: TRBJ2-7
clone_size: .

cdr3_nt: TGCAGCTCAAATTTCGGGACACCATACAATGAGCAGTTCTTC
cdr3_aa: CSSNFGTPYNEQFF
v_call: TRBV29-1
d_call: .
j_call: TRBJ2-1
clone_size: .

cdr3_nt: TGTGCCTGGAGTCCGGGACAGGGGACTAGCCACAATGAGCAGTTCTTC
cdr3_aa: CAWSPGQGTSHNEQFF
v_call: TRBV30
d_call: .
j_call: TRBJ2-1
clone_size: few

cdr3_nt: TGTGCCAGCAGCTTAGATCTTCGGACTAGCGGGAAAAGGGATACGCAGTATTTT
cdr3_aa: CASSLDLRTSGKRDTQYF
v_call: TRBV11-2
d_call: TRBD2
j_call: TRBJ2-3
clone_size: few

cdr3_nt: TGTGCCAGCCGGACTAGCGGGAGAGGCTCCTACAATGAGCAGTTCTTC
cdr3_aa: CASRTSGRGSYNEQFF
v_call: TRBV5-6
d_call: TRBD2
j_call: TRBJ2-1
clone_size: few

cdr3_nt: TGTGCCAGCAGTGAGGCGGGGAGATCTAGCGCCAAAAACATTCAGTACTTC
cdr3_aa: CASSEAGRSSAKNIQYF
v_call: TRBV25-1
d_call: .
j_call: TRBJ2-4
clone_size: few

cdr3_nt: TGTGCGACGCTCGGGGTCGAGCAGTACTTC
cdr3_aa: CATLGVEQYF
v_call: TRBV25-1
d_call: .
j_call: TRBJ2-7
clone_size: few

cdr3_nt: TGTGCCAGCGGGCCGGGGGCAACAGATACGCAGTATTTT
cdr3_aa: CASGPGATDTQYF
v_call: TRBV10-3
d_call: .
j_call: TRBJ2-3
clone_size: few

cdr3_nt: TGTGCCAGCAGTTACTACAGGGGCTCTGGGGCCAACGTCCTGACTTTC
cdr3_aa: CASSYYRGSGANVLTF
v_call: TRBV2
d_call: TRBD1
j_call: TRBJ2-6
clone_size: .

cdr3_nt: TGTGCCAGCAGTTCCCACTGGACAGGGAACTACGAGCAGTACTTC
cdr3_aa: CASSSHWTGNYEQYF
v_call: TRBV6-5
d_call: TRBD1
j_call: TRBJ2-7
clone_size: .

cdr3_nt: TGTGCCACCAGCAGAGAGGCCGTACAAGAGACCCAGTACTTC
cdr3_aa: CATSREAVQETQYF
v_call: TRBV15
d_call: .
j_call: TRBJ2-5
clone_size: .

cdr3_nt: TGTGCCAGCAGCTTAGGTTGGACCTACGAGCAGTACTTC
cdr3_aa: CASSLGWTYEQYF
v_call: TRBV7-9
d_call: .
j_call: TRBJ2-7
clone_size: .

cdr3_nt: TGTGCCAGCAGTGTGGGTCCTCCGGGCGATGAGCAGTTCTTC
cdr3_aa: CASSVGPPGDEQFF
v_call: TRBV2
d_call: .
j_call: TRBJ2-1
clone_size: .

cdr3_nt: TGTGCCATCAGTGAGTCGGGGAACATTCAGTACTTC
cdr3_aa: CAISESGNIQYF
v_call: TRBV10-3
d_call: .
j_call: TRBJ2-4
clone_size: few

cdr3_nt: TGTGCCAGCAGCACCATATCGGACCAGGACACTTTC
cdr3_aa: CASSTISDQDTF
v_call: TRBV21-1
d_call: .
j_call: TRBJ2-7
clone_size: .

cdr3_nt: TGTGCCAGCAGCTCAGCGTCTCGGGCTGTAAATGAGCAGTTCTTC
cdr3_aa: CASSSASRAVNEQFF
v_call: TRBV5-4
d_call: .
j_call: TRBJ2-1
clone_size: .

cdr3_nt: TGTGCCATCTCGCTAGCGGGAGACGACGAGCAGTACTTC
cdr3_aa: CAISLAGDDEQYF
v_call: TRBV10-3
d_call: TRBD2
j_call: TRBJ2-7
clone_size: few

cdr3_nt: TGTGCCAGCAGCCCAGGGACTAGCGGGTACGAGCAGTACTTC
cdr3_aa: CASSPGTSGYEQYF
v_call: TRBV14
d_call: TRBD2
j_call: TRBJ2-7
clone_size: .

cdr3_nt: TGTGCCAGCAGGCCCGGGACGGAGAACACCGGGGAGCTGTTTTTT
cdr3_aa: CASRPGTENTGELFF
v_call: TRBV6-5
d_call: .
j_call: TRBJ2-2
clone_size: .

cdr3_nt: TGTGCCAGCAGTGAAGCCCCTGGGGGGCGGGGACAGCCCCAGCATTTT
cdr3_aa: CASSEAPGGRGQPQHF
v_call: TRBV6-1
d_call: .
j_call: TRBJ1-5
clone_size: .

cdr3_nt: TGCAGCATGGGACTCGACACAAGCACAGATACGCAGTATTTT
cdr3_aa: CSMGLDTSTDTQYF
v_call: TRBV29-1
d_call: .
j_call: TRBJ2-3
clone_size: few

cdr3_nt: TGTGCCAGTCGAGGGCCGGGTGAGCAGTTCTTC
cdr3_aa: CASRGPGEQFF
v_call: TRBV6-6
d_call: .
j_call: TRBJ2-1
clone_size: few

cdr3_nt: TGCAGCGTCAGAGGGAGAGTATCCTACGAGCAGTACTTC
cdr3_aa: CSVRGRVSYEQYF
v_call: TRBV29-1
d_call: .
j_call: TRBJ2-7
clone_size: few

cdr3_nt: TGTGCCTGTGGGAGGGGCGTAGGCACAGATACGCAGTATTTT
cdr3_aa: CACGRGVGTDTQYF
v_call: TRBV7-9
d_call: TRBD2
j_call: TRBJ2-3
clone_size: .

cdr3_nt: TGTGCCAGCAGTCATGACTTTAGGAGTGAGCAGTTCTTC
cdr3_aa: CASSHDFRSEQFF
v_call: TRBV16
d_call: .
j_call: TRBJ2-1
clone_size: .

cdr3_nt: TGTGCCATCAGTGAGGCCCGGGACAGGGCAGGAGCGGCCCAGTACTTC
cdr3_aa: CAISEARDRAGAAQYF
v_call: TRBV10-3
d_call: TRBD1
j_call: TRBJ2-5
clone_size: .

cdr3_nt: TGTGCCAGCAGCTCTCCGGTTCCAGATACGCAGTATTTT
cdr3_aa: CASSSPVPDTQYF
v_call: TRBV9
d_call: .
j_call: TRBJ2-3
clone_size: few